Following are 11 T cell receptor beta chains from one sample sequenced in a study of blood T cell repertoires in COVID-19. Sequencing used immunoSEQ multiplex PCR; TCRdb keeps in-frame clones, though not all of them. The sample lists 95,000 to 150,000 clones; 75% to 85% were seen once. The sequenced sample consisted of peripheral blood. The receptor set was obtained from a man aged 35 to 55 with active or convalescent COVID-19.

This chain connects TRBV7-8 to TRBJ1-5; no clear D gene. The V gene lost 1 base and the J gene lost 4 bases, with 11 bases spanning the gap. From germline, CDR1 is SGHVS and CDR2 FQNEAQ. The CDR3 length is 15 residues. CDR3: CASSLESSRNQPQHF. DNA of the CDR3: TGTGCCAGCAGCTTAGAATCCTCGAGGAATCAGCCCCAGCATTTT.

This rearrangement joins TRBV5-4 to TRBJ1-4; the D is unclear. Germline lookup yields CDR1 SGHNT and CDR2 YYREEE (reference sequence). The CDR3 extends over 16 amino acids. The V end lost 4 bases, the J end lost 0 bases, and 13 bases lay between the germline ends. CDR3 bases: TGTGCCAGCAGCATGACTCTACGGGCAACTAATGAAAAACTGTTTTTT. Translating gives CASSMTLRATNEKLFF.

V and J are TRBV9 and TRBJ1-4; D might be TRBD1 (6 bases). Germline V lookup: CDR1 SGDLS, CDR2 YYNGEE. The CDR3 runs to 14 residues. The V and J ends lost 0 bases and 6 bases respectively, with 9 bases between them. The CDR3 sequence: CASSVGRGYEKLFF. The CDR3 bases are TGTGCCAGCAGCGTAGGCAGGGGTTATGAAAAACTGTTTTTT.

This chain uses TRBV2 with TRBJ2-7; TRBD1 aligns across 7 bases. CDR1 is SNHLY, CDR2 FYNNEI, per germline. V shed 3 bases and J 6 bases; nucleotides not matched to a gene: 23. This CDR3 has 19 residues. CDR3 amino acids: CASSDTGTDSRIKVLEQYF. CDR3 DNA: TGTGCCAGCAGTGACACCGGGACAGACTCAAGGATCAAAGTACTCGAGCAGTACTTC.

The rearrangement links TRBV6-4 to TRBJ2-2; D is unresolved. Germline V CDR1 and CDR2: MRHNA, SNTAGT. Trimming shortened V by 6 bases and J by 4 bases, and 9 bases separated the two germline ends. The CDR3 is 13 residues long. In DNA, the CDR3 is TGTGCCAGCAGCATTACGGGCACCGGGGAGCTGTTTTTT. Amino acids: CASSITGTGELFF.

The chain carries TRBV2 and TRBJ2-2, with TRBD1 as a possible D gene (6 bases). The CDR3 covers 13 residues. CDR1 is SNHLY and CDR2 is FYNNEI in the germline V gene. Deletions cut 11 bases from V and 2 bases from J, with 12 bases between. CDR3 bases: TGTGCCGGACGGACAGTTAACACCGGGGAGCTGTTTTTT. This translates into CAGRTVNTGELFF.

By share, this clone counts as medium-sized (0.01 to 0.1%). The chain is built from TRBV5-4 and TRBJ2-5; D may be TRBD2 (5 bases). V was pared by 7 bases and J by 4 bases, with 17 bases between. CDR1 is SGHNT and CDR2 is YYREEE in the germline V gene (reference sequence). This CDR3 region has 14 residues. The CDR3: CASLDPTTTETQYF. Here the CDR3 DNA reads TGTGCCAGCCTAGATCCGACTACCACAGAGACCCAGTACTTC.

The V call is TRBV3-1 (or the pseudogene TRBV3-2), the J call TRBJ1-2; possible D gene TRBD1, 5 bases. The CDR3 sequence is 12 residues long. Trimming stripped 5 bases from V and 6 bases from J, with 10 bases between. Germline V gene data show CDR1 as LGHDT and CDR2 as YNNKEL (reference sequence). The chain's CDR3 is CASSGRGDGYTF. As DNA, the CDR3 is TGTGCCAGCAGCGGTCGGGGGGATGGCTACACCTTC.

This clone was observed once. The V gene is TRBV14, the J gene TRBJ1-1; D unresolved. The V end lost 3 bases, the J end lost 3 bases, and 17 bases lay between the germline ends. Germline lookup yields CDR1 SGHDN and CDR2 FVKESK. The CDR3 runs 16 residues. DNA for the CDR3: TGTGCCAGCAGCCAGATTCGGACGTTGGAGGACACTGAAGCTTTCTTT. Translated, it gives CASSQIRTLEDTEAFF.

This chain links TRBV4-3 with TRBJ2-5, with D possibly TRBD1 on 5 matching bases. The CDR3 extends over 17 amino acids. V was shortened by 0 bases and J by 5 bases, with 19 bases between the two germline ends. Germline V lookup: CDR1 LGHNA, CDR2 YSLEER. In DNA form, the CDR3 reads TGCGCCAGCAGCCAAGACAGGGTGCAACCCGGAGAGGAGACCCAGTACTTC. It specifies CASSQDRVQPGEETQYF.

This sequence joins TRBV7-2 and TRBJ2-7, with 9 bases identical to TRBD1. Germline V gene data show CDR1 as SGHTA and CDR2 as FQGNSA. The CDR3 sequence is 15 residues long. The V gene end was trimmed by 6 bases and the J gene end by 0 bases; junction bases not matched to a gene: 6. This chain's CDR3 is CASSRPGQGSYEQYF. CDR3 coding DNA: TGTGCCAGCAGTCGGCCGGGACAGGGCTCCTACGAGCAGTACTTC.